This T cell receptor beta chain was profiled in a study of T cell repertoires in cytomegalovirus infection. Study-level background: The study used recently identified HLA-C-restricted and well-studied HLA-B-restricted CMV epitopes. Public signatures in TCR beta pointed to CMV infection and matching HLA type.

Per germline, CDR1 SEHNR and CDR2 FQNEAQ (reference sequence). Between the trimmed V and J ends, which lost 5 bases and 7 bases, there was a span of 21 bases. This CDR3 spans 15 amino acids. TCRdb reprocessed the reads with MiXCR, giving one entry per CDR3 protein. The data hold about half a million distinct CDR3 sequences, with more than 40% observed a single time. With respect to this clonotype: Its antigen is still unknown.

This TCR came from a human donor in good health (CMV status not recorded). Some clones in this sample may be carry-over from other donors' samples. V and J are TRBV7-9 and TRBJ2-7; D is perhaps TRBD1 or TRBD2 (5 bases each). Material: cultured PBMCs, obtained from culture after CMV antigen stimulation. The CDR3 sequence is CASSHFRGPFGEQYF. Here the CDR3 DNA reads TGTGCCAGCAGCCATTTTAGGGGACCCTTTGGGGAGCAGTACTTC.